This T cell receptor (beta chain) was found in a study of early T cells in non-severe SARS-CoV-2 infection. The wider study: The chains were unpaired, and the sequenced material was bulk RNA from unsorted whole blood.

The CDR3 is made up of 12 amino acids. Germline CDR1 and CDR2: SEHNR and FQNEAQ (reference sequence). V was cut by 3 bases and J by 6 bases, with 6 bases left in between. Unique molecular identifiers (one per individual cDNA molecule) were attached. TCRdb re-analysed the 5' RACE reads in MiXCR, keeping a single row per CDR3 protein. The sample has 50,000 to 85,000 distinct CDR3 sequences, roughly 10% seen once. This clonotype was seen repeatedly, ten times or more. Sequencing input: whole blood. The J gene is TRBJ1-5, the V gene TRBV7-9, with no clear D. This sequence originates from an adult who was a healthcare worker with PCR-confirmed SARS-CoV-2 infection or an uninfected control (not recorded which). The CDR3 loop reads CASSFGSQPQHF. In DNA, the CDR3 is TGTGCCAGCAGCTTCGGTAGTCAGCCCCAGCATTTT.